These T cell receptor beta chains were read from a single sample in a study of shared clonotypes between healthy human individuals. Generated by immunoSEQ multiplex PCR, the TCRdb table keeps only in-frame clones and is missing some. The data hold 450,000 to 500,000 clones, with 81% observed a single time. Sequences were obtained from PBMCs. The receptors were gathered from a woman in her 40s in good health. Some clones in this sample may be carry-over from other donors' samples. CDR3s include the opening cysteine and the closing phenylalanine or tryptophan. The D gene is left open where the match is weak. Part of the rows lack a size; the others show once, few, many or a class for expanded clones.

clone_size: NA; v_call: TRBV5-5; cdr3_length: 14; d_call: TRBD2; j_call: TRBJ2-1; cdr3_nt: TGTGCCAGCAGCCCGGGACTAGCGCGGAATGAGCAGTTCTTC; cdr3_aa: CASSPGLARNEQFF
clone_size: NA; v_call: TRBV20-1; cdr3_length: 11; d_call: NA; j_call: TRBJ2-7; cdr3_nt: TGCAGTGCTAGGACTATCTACGAGCAGTACTTC; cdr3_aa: CSARTIYEQYF
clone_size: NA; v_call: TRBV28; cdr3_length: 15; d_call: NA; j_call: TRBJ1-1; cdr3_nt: TGTGCCAGCAGTTTATCGGGGGGGGTGAACACTGAAGCTTTCTTT; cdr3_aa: CASSLSGGVNTEAFF
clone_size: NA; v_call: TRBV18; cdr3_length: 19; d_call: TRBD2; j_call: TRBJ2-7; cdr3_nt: TGTGCCAGCTCACCACCCTACTCGGGACTAGCGGGAGATTTGAACGAGCAGTACTTC; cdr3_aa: CASSPPYSGLAGDLNEQYF
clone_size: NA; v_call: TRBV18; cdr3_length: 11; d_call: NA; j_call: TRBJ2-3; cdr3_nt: TGTGCCAGCTCACCACCAGATACGCAGTATTTT; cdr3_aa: CASSPPDTQYF
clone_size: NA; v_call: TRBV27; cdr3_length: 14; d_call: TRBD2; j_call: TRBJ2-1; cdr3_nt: TGTGCGGCCGCCTCGAGCGGGAAGTTTAGTGAGCAGTTCTTC; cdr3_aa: CAAASSGKFSEQFF
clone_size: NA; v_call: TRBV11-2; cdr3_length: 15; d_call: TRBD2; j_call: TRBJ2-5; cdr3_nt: TGTGCCAGCAGCCCGCCGGGACGGCGGGAGGAGACCCAGTACTTC; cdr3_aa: CASSPPGRREETQYF
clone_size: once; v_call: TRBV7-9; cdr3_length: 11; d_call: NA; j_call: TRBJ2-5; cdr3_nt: TGTGCCAGCAGCTACAAAGAGACCCAGTACTTC; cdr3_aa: CASSYKETQYF
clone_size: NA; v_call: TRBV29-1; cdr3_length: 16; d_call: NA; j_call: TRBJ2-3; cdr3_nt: TGCAGCGGACTCGGGGTGCGCGGCCTTAGCACAGATACGCAGTATTTT; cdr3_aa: CSGLGVRGLSTDTQYF
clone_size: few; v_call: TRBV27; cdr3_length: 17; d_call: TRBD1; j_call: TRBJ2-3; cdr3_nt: TGTGCCAGCAGTTTATCGAGGGTTCCAGGGGGTGGAGATACGCAGTATTTT; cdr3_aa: CASSLSRVPGGGDTQYF
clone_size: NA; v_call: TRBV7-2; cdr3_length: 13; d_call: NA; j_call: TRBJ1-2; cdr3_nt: TGTGCCAGCAGCTTAAGGACAGCCGATGGCTACACCTTC; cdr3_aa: CASSLRTADGYTF
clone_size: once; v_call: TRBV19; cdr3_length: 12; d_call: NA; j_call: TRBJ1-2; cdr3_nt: TGTGCCAGTATGTGGGGAGACTATGGCTACACCTTC; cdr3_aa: CASMWGDYGYTF
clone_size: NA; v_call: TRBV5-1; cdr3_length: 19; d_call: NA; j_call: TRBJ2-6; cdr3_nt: TGCGCCAGCAGCCGATCGGGGCCCTCAGTCACCTCTGGGGCCAACGTCCTGACTTTC; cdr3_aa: CASSRSGPSVTSGANVLTF
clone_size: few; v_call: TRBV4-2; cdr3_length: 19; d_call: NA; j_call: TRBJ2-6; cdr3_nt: TGTGCCAGCAGCCAGGATAGGGGAGGGGGGACCTCTGGGGCCAACGTCCTGACTTTC; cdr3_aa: CASSQDRGGGTSGANVLTF
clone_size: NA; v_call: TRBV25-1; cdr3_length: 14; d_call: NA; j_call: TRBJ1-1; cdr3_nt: TGTGCCAGCAGTGAATATGTAGGGGATACTGAGGCTTTCTTT; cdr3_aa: CASSEYVGDTEAFF
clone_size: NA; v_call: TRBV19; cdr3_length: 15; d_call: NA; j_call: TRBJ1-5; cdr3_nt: TGTGCCAGTAGTATTAGTAGGGGGAGCAATCAGCCCCAGCATTTT; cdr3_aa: CASSISRGSNQPQHF
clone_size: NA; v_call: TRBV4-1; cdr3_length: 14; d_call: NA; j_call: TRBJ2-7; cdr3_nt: TGCGCCATCAGCCAAGGAATTGTCTCCTACGAGCAGTACTTC; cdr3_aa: CAISQGIVSYEQYF
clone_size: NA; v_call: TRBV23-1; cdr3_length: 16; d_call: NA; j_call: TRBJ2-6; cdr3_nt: TGCGCCAGCAGACAGGGGACTGACTCCGGGGCCAACGTCCTGACTTTC; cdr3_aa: CASRQGTDSGANVLTF
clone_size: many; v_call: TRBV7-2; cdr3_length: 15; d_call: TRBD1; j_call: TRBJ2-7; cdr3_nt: TGTGCCAGCAGTTCCCCGGACAGGGAAACCTACGAGCAGTACTTC; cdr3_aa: CASSSPDRETYEQYF
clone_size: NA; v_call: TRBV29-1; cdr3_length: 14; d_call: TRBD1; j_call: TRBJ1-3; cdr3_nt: TGCAGCGTTGCAGAGACAGGGGTTGGAAACACCATATATTTT; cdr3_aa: CSVAETGVGNTIYF
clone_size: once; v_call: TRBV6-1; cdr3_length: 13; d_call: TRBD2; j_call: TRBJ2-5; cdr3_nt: TGTGCCAGCAGAATAGCGGGGCAAGAGACCCAGTACTTC; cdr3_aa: CASRIAGQETQYF
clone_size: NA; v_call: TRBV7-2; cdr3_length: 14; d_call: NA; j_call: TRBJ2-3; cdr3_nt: TGTGCCAGCAGCTTAGATTTAGGTGCAGATACGCAGTATTTT; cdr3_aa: CASSLDLGADTQYF
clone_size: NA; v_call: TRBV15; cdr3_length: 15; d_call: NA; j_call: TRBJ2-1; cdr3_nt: TGTGCCACCAGACCTAGCGTCGACTCCTACAATGAGCAGTTCTTC; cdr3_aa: CATRPSVDSYNEQFF
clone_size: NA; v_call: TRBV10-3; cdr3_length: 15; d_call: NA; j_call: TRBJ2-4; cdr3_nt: TGTGCCATCTCGAAAGGACTCCTAGCCAAAAACATTCAGTACTTC; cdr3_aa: CAISKGLLAKNIQYF
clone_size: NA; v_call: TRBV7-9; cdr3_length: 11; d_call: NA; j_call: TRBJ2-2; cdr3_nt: TGTGCCAGCGGGAACACCGGGGAGCTGTTTTTT; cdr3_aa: CASGNTGELFF
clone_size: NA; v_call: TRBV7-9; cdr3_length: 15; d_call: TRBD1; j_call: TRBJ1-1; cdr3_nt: TGTGCCAGCAGCTTAGTTACAGGGGTTGGGACTGAAGCTTTCTTT; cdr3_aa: CASSLVTGVGTEAFF
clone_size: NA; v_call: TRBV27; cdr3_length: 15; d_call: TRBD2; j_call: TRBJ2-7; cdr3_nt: TGTGCCAGCAGTCTCCATAGCGGGAGTGGCTACGAGCAGTACTTC; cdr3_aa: CASSLHSGSGYEQYF
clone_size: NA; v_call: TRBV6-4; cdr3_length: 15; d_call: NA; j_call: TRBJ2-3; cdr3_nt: TGTGCCAGCAGTGACTCCTCTAAGCACACAGATACGCAGTATTTT; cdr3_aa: CASSDSSKHTDTQYF
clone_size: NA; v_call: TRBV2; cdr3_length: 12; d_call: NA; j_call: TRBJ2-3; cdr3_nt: TGTGCCAGCAGTTATGCCGCCGATACGCAGTATTTT; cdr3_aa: CASSYAADTQYF
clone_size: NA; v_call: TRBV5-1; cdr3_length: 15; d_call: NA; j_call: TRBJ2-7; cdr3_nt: TGCGCCAGCAGCCCGACGAGGGGCGACTCCTACGAGCAGTACTTC; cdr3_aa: CASSPTRGDSYEQYF
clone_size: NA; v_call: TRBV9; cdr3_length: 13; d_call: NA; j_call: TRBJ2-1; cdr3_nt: TGTGCCAGCAGCGTAGACTCCCGAAATGAGCAGTTCTTC; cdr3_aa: CASSVDSRNEQFF
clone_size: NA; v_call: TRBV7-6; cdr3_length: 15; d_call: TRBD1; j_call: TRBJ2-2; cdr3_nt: TGTGCCAGCAAAAGACAGGGCAGCGACACCGGGGAGCTGTTTTTT; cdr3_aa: CASKRQGSDTGELFF